This TCR beta chain was documented in a study of T cell repertoires in cytomegalovirus infection. MiXCR, applied by TCRdb to the reads, yields one record per CDR3 protein. The sample lists 200,000 to 300,000 distinct CDR3 sequences, roughly an eighth occurring once. This clonotype was recorded a few times. Trimming removed 5 bases at V and 0 bases at J, with 8 bases between. The CDR3 consists of 14 residues. Germline values: CDR1 SGDLS, CDR2 YYNGEE. The chain links TRBV9 to TRBJ2-2, with D perhaps given as TRBD1 or TRBD2 (5 bases each). What was sequenced was PBMCs. The sequence was collected from a human donor in good health (CMV status not recorded). Some clones in this sample may be carry-over from other donors' samples. The CDR3, as DNA: TGTGCCAGCAGACGGGACGCGAACACCGGGGAGCTGTTTTTT. This sequence encodes CASRRDANTGELFF.